Listed below are T cell receptor beta chains from one sample, sequenced in a study of T cells in Graves' hyperthyroidism and ophthalmopathy. Via MiXCR, TCRdb re-called the multiplex PCR reads, giving one row per CDR3 protein. This table has roughly 740,000 distinct CDR3 sequences, about a sixth appearing once. The source material was blood. All receptors come from a young man with Graves' hyperthyroidism. CDR3s include the opening cysteine and the closing phenylalanine or tryptophan. Fields, in order: D gene, V gene, clone size, J gene, CDR3 protein, CDR3 DNA. D genes are given only for firm matches. Size tells how often a clone was seen (once, few, many) or the class of an expanded clone, and some rows leave it out.

NA	TRBV28	many	TRBJ2-7	CASKPRGRLSYEQYF	TGTGCCAGCAAACCCCGAGGCCGGCTCTCCTACGAGCAGTACTTC
TRBD1	TRBV6-2/TRBV6-3	NA	TRBJ1-1	CASSYTGGGEAFF	TGTGCCAGCAGTTACACAGGGGGCGGCGAAGCTTTCTTT
TRBD2	TRBV30	many	TRBJ2-7	CAGGRGPTDEQYF	TGTGCCGGGGGGAGGGGCCCGACCGACGAGCAGTACTTC
TRBD2	TRBV27	many	TRBJ2-6	CASSLLAGGAGANVLTF	TGTGCCAGCAGTTTGTTAGCGGGAGGCGCTGGGGCCAACGTCCTGACTTTC
NA	TRBV28	NA	TRBJ1-3	CASSSPRNFRDGNTIYF	TGTGCCAGCAGTTCGCCGCGTAATTTCCGGGATGGAAACACCATATATTTT
NA	TRBV19	NA	TRBJ2-2	CATFDGELFF	TGTGCCACTTTCGACGGGGAGCTGTTTTTT
NA	TRBV7-9	few	TRBJ1-6	CASVLGNNSPLHF	TGTGCCAGCGTGTTGGGGAATAATTCACCCCTCCACTTT
NA	TRBV5-5	many	TRBJ1-5	CASSLIANQPQHF	TGTGCCAGCAGCTTGATAGCTAATCAGCCCCAGCATTTT
NA	TRBV11-3	NA	TRBJ2-1	CASSLRLLYNEQFF	TGTGCCAGCAGTCTAAGACTTCTCTACAATGAGCAGTTCTTC
NA	TRBV29-1	many	TRBJ2-1	CSVDGSGSYNEQFF	TGCAGCGTTGATGGGTCGGGGTCCTACAATGAGCAGTTCTTC